This is a list of T cell receptor beta chains from one sample in a study of T-cell reconstitution after alpha-beta-depleted transplantation in children. TCRdb used MiXCR to reprocess the PCR reads, holding one entry per CDR3 protein. The repertoire holds about 610,000 distinct CDR3 sequences, with about 10% as singletons. The specimen was PBMCs from the stem cell graft donor, collected from the stem cell graft. The origin of the receptors is a human donor who donated a stem cell graft to a child with acute myeloid leukemia. Each CDR3 is given with its conserved first and last residue. Fields, in order: clone size, V gene, J gene, D gene, CDR3 protein, CDR3 DNA. A D gene is named only where the DNA matches it firmly. The size of a clone is reported for some rows only, either as once, few or many, or as a class for expanded clones.

>few|TRBV9|TRBJ2-1|.
CASSGISKYNEQFF
TGTGCCAGCTCCGGGATTAGTAAATACAATGAGCAGTTCTTC
>many|TRBV20-1|TRBJ2-1|.
CSARASSYNEQFF
TGCAGTGCTAGGGCCTCCTCCTACAATGAGCAGTTCTTC
>few|TRBV6-5|TRBJ1-1|.
CASRQGTEEAFF
TGTGCCAGCAGACAGGGTACGGAGGAAGCTTTCTTT
>many|TRBV29-1|TRBJ2-6|.
CSVEDTGSASSGANVLTF
TGCAGCGTTGAAGATACAGGGAGCGCCTCCTCTGGGGCCAACGTCCTGACTTTC
>few|TRBV6-5|TRBJ2-5|.
CASSYIDEETQYF
TGTGCCAGCAGTTACATAGATGAAGAGACCCAGTACTTC
>few|TRBV20-1|TRBJ2-5|TRBD1
CSARVPGQGKETQYF
TGCAGTGCTAGGGTACCGGGACAGGGAAAGGAGACCCAGTACTTC
>few|TRBV29-1|TRBJ1-1|.
CSVERGWGPNTEAFF
TGCAGCGTTGAAAGGGGCTGGGGGCCGAACACTGAAGCTTTCTTT
>few|TRBV9|TRBJ2-5|.
CASSPWGRFETQYF
TGTGCCAGCAGCCCCTGGGGCCGTTTCGAGACCCAGTACTTC
>few|TRBV20-1|TRBJ1-3|.
CSIKGVRGNTIYF
TGCAGTATAAAGGGGGTTAGGGGAAACACCATATATTTT
>.|TRBV18|TRBJ1-5|TRBD1
CASSPPRTGGNQPQHF
TGTGCCAGCTCACCACCGAGGACAGGGGGCAATCAGCCCCAGCATTTT
>few|TRBV9|TRBJ1-3|.
CASSVGVSSGNTIYF
TGTGCCAGCAGCGTAGGTGTCAGCTCTGGAAACACCATATATTTT
>few|TRBV29-1|TRBJ1-2|.
CSVTRAFNYGYTF
TGCAGCGTGACAAGGGCGTTTAACTATGGCTACACCTTC
>few|TRBV5-1|TRBJ2-3|TRBD2
CASSTAASGRTDTQYF
TGCGCCAGCAGCACGGCGGCTAGCGGTCGCACAGATACGCAGTATTTT
>many|TRBV27|TRBJ1-1|.
CASSFIVWAFSNTEAFF
TGTGCCAGCAGTTTTATAGTCTGGGCTTTTTCGAACACTGAAGCTTTCTTT
>.|TRBV30|TRBJ1-5|.
CAWSGTGLDQPQHF
TGTGCCTGGAGTGGAACAGGGTTAGATCAGCCCCAGCATTTT